This T cell receptor beta chain was obtained from a study of response to subunit inactivated influenza vaccine. CDR3 size: 14 residues. Germline CDR1 and CDR2: DFQATT and SNEGSKA (reference sequence). V was pared by 2 bases and J by 3 bases, with 4 bases of the junction left unmatched. Study-level points and caveats: Authors suggested few new T cells are recruited by each seasonal influenza vaccination.

One entry per CDR3 protein results from TCRdb running MiXCR on the RT-PCR reads. The data show hundreds of thousands of distinct CDR3 sequences, with 15% to 19% seen just once and 11% held by the top ten. This clonotype was counted a few times. Its target is unknown. The chain employs TRBV20-1 and TRBJ2-7; 10 nucleotides agree with TRBD1. Sequenced here: PBMCs from blood, sampled about 11 days after vaccination. The source is a man aged 45 to 65 who received an inactivated influenza vaccine. CDR3 in DNA: TGCAGTGCTAGATCTGGGACAGGGGACTACGAGCAGTACTTC. Translating gives CSARSGTGDYEQYF.